The sequence of this T cell receptor beta chain was determined in a study of radiation and T cells in renal cell carcinoma (dated by TCRdb to 2020 to 2022). For the wider study: In total, approximately 53 samples, comprising roughly 25 tumors and 27 peripheral blood samples, were subjected to TCR beta sequencing. A total of 4,016,671 unique CDR3 nucleotide sequences, encoding roughly 2.7 million unique CDR3 amino acid sequences, were found across all 55 or so samples. The final blood draw was performed at 4 weeks after radiation, at the same time as nephrectomy. Study-wide findings and limitations: No pretreatment tumor biopsies were available, so the baseline intratumoral presence of clonotypes could not be determined. Dynamics of the blood repertoire were not tracked past 4 weeks after treatment. Top tumor clonotypes rose in blood from baseline to 2 weeks post-radiation, then contracted by 4 weeks, suggesting transient expansion of tumor-resident clones. With a single-armed trial design, the study had no way to address how radiation dose or scheduling affects the TCR repertoire.

Looking up the germline V gene (reference sequence) yields CDR1 SGHNT and CDR2 YYREEE. The junction shows trimming of 0 bases on V and 5 bases on J, plus 9 bases between the germline ends. The CDR3 covers 15 residues, taking in both the cysteine and the phenylalanine. Just CDR3 DNA is preserved here, 45 bases in frame from base 1. To note about this clone: Its antigen is currently not known. Per-base quality was not reported, and no clone a single base away is much larger than it.

The label giving this sample's time point can be read as: blood 4 weeks post-SBRT, at nephrectomy. Explained via the paper, the treatment or condition label denotes: 15 Gy SBRT to primary tumor, nephrectomy 4 weeks later. Samples were obtained from a clinical trial, in which 15 Gy stereotactic body radiation therapy was delivered to primary renal cell carcinomas and nephrectomy was performed 4 weeks later. To track tumor-enriched clonotypes, serial peripheral blood was sampled from radiation-treated patients at baseline and at 2 weeks and 4 weeks after SBRT. Every patient's renal cell carcinoma showed clear cell pathology. Genomic DNA for TCR sequencing was prepared using the QIAamp DNA Blood Mini Kit (Qiagen). Samples were included in the analyses only if all quality control checks were passed. The immunoSEQ kit was used, according to the manufacturer's recommendations, to generate TCR beta libraries from genomic DNA. For library preparation, a first multiplex PCR was performed with proprietary primers, followed by a second PCR in which unique barcodes were added, and bead cleanups were performed after each round. Each sample batch included a kit-provided positive control reaction and a negative control reaction. The final libraries were assessed on an Agilent 4200 TapeStation D1000 ScreenTape, pooled by volume, and quantified by qPCR. Sequencing was performed on an Illumina NextSeq500 using a MidOutput 150-cycle cartridge, with 156 Read1 cycles, 15 Index1 cycles, and the kit custom primers. The pooled library was loaded at around 0.98 pM, with an approximately 20% PhiX control spiked in. In the paper's pipeline: The vendor-processed data were analyzed in R, and a clonotype was defined as all T cells that share the same CDR3 nucleotide sequence. In the clone abundance analyses, frequencies in each sample were normalized to that sample's 10,000 most abundant clones. Before analysis, public T cell clones were removed, and these numbered fewer than six per sample on average. A difference in abundance of at least 32-fold between compartments was used to define tumor-enriched and baseline blood-enriched clonotypes. A beta-binomial differential abundance model was applied to find clonotypes that expanded or contracted between blood time points. The Baroni-Urbani and Buser coefficient was used to measure tumor-blood repertoire similarity, and groups were compared with two-tailed Wilcoxon tests in R. The source is immuneACCESS, and TCRdb retained only in-frame sequences with V and J called. Part of the clones is not carried over; for the studies checked, unresolved V genes explain less than half of this, and the remainder is unexplained. V and J calls and clone size come straight from that table; D and trimming were deduced from the DNA. This sample gives around 140,000 clones in total; 75% to 90% of them show up just once. Around 17% of the sample belongs to the ten largest clones.

The receptor's source is a woman in her forties or fifties with renal cell carcinoma. The chain was built from TRBV5-4 and TRBJ1-6, with no reliable assignment of the D segment. The sample consisted of blood, taken from a patient whose treatment included radiotherapy and nephrectomy. This receptor has the CDR3 CASSLGSRDNSPLHF. The DNA reads as follows: TGTGCCAGCAGCTTGGGCAGCCGGGATAATTCACCCCTCCACTTT.